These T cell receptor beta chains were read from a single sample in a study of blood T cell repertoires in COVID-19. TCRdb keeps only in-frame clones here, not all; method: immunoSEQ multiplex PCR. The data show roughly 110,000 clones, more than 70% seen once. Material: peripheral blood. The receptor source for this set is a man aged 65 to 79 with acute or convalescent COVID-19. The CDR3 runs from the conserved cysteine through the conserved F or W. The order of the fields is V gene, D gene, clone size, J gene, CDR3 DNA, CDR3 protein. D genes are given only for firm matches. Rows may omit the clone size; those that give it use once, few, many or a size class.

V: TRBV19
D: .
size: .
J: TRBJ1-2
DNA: TGTGCCAGTAGTCCCGAACAGGAATGGAATGGCTACACCTTC
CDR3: CASSPEQEWNGYTF

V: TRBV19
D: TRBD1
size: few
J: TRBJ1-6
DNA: TGTGCCAGTAGATCCACGCCGGGGACAGATTATAATTCACCCCTCCACTTT
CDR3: CASRSTPGTDYNSPLHF

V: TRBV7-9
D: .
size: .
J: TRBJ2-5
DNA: TGTGCCAGCGGTACTAGCTGGGCTCAAGAGACCCAGTACTTC
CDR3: CASGTSWAQETQYF

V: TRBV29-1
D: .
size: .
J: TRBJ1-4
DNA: TGCAGCGTTGCCCCAGGGCGAAATGAAAAACTGTTTTTT
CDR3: CSVAPGRNEKLFF

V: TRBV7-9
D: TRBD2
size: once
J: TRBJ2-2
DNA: TGTGCCAGCAGCTTAAGTCGGACTAGCGGCACCGGGGAGCTGTTTTTT
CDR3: CASSLSRTSGTGELFF

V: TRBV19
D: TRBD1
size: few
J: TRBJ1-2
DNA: TGTGCCAGTACTACGCGGGACAGGGGTGGTTGGAGCTATGGCTACACCTTC
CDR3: CASTTRDRGGWSYGYTF

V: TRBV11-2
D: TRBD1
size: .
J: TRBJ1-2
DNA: TGTGCCAGCAGCTCTAGACAGGGTGTTCTATCTGGCTACACCTTC
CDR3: CASSSRQGVLSGYTF

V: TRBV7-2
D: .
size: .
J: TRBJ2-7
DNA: TGTGCCAGCAGCTTAGCGGGCCCTACCTACGAGCAGTACTTC
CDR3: CASSLAGPTYEQYF

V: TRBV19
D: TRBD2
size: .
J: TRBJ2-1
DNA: TGTGCCAGTAGCCAAGGGACTAGCGGGGGAGCCTACAATGAGCAGTTCTTC
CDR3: CASSQGTSGGAYNEQFF

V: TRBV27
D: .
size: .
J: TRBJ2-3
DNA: TGTGCCAGCAGGATGTGGGGGGGCGGCACAGATACGCAGTATTTT
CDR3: CASRMWGGGTDTQYF

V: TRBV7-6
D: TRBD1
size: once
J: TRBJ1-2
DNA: TGTGCCAGCAGCTCTACAGGGGTGGGCTATGGCTACACCTTC
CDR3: CASSSTGVGYGYTF

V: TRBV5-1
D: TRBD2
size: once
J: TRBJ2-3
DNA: TGCGCCAGCAGCGGGGGGGACACAGATACGCAGTATTTT
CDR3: CASSGGDTDTQYF

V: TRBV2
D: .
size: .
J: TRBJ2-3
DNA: TGTGCCAGCAGATGGGGGGGCACAGATACGCAGTATTTT
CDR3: CASRWGGTDTQYF

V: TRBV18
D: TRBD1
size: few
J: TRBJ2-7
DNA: TGTGCCAGCTCACCACTCCGGACAGGGTCGGACGAGCAGTACTTC
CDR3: CASSPLRTGSDEQYF

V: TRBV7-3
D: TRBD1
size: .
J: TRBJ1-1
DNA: TGTGCCAGCAGCCCCGGACAGGGGAGGGAGCATTTCTTT
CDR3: CASSPGQGREHFF

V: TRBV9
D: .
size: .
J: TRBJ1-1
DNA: TGTGCCAGCAGGGGGGAAGGGAGGGCTTTCTTT
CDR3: CASRGEGRAFF

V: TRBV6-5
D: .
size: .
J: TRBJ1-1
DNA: TGTGCCAGCAGTCCACCGAGCACTGAAGCTTTCTTT
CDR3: CASSPPSTEAFF